The clone carrying this T cell receptor (beta chain) was picked up many times. Trimming removed 0 bases at V and 5 bases at J, with 10 bases between. Germline assignment: CDR1 LGHNA and CDR2 YSLEER. The CDR3 covers 14 residues. The time point is: patch test 1, 2 weeks after DPC sensitization. Treatment given: therapeutic diphenylcyclopropenone sensitization with weekly scalp DPC. This sample is drawn from a study of human T cells and chemical hapten exposure. Across the study: 2% DPC was applied to 2 cm by 2 cm of upper inner arm skin for sensitization. From small differences in pooled library volume came most of the variation in per-sample TCR yields. Application of 0.01% DPC to the upper back was done by patch test, with a reading at 6 days.

In TCRdb, the RACE reads were re-called with MiXCR into one record per CDR3 protein. The sample includes some 49,000 distinct CDR3 sequences, 9.3% seen only once; the top ten take around 4.5%. The chain couples TRBV4-3 to TRBJ1-2; D is unclear. The source of this sequence is a woman between 50 and 59 years old with alopecia areata. Some clones in this sample may be carry-over from other donors' samples. Sequencing used whole blood, obtained in connection with sensitization to the hapten diphenylcyclopropenone (DPC). CDR3 in DNA: TGCGCCAGCAGCCAAGATCTGGTTTTATATGGCTACACCTTC. Its protein is CASSQDLVLYGYTF.